These T cell receptor beta chains were read from a single sample in a study of type 1 regulatory T cells. These receptors lack a known antigen. TCRdb redid the calling of the reads with MiXCR, one entry per CDR3 protein. The repertoire holds tens of thousands of distinct CDR3 sequences, with 20% as singletons. Sequencing was performed on cultured type 1 regulatory T (Tr1) cells, either the whole culture or a sorted fraction (not recorded which). All receptors come from a human donor in good health. Each CDR3 is given with its conserved first and last residue. D genes are given only for firm matches. Rows give clone size only sometimes, using once, few, many, or a class for an expanded clone.

j_gene,abundance,d_gene,v_gene,CDR3nt,CDR3aa
TRBJ2-5,.,.,TRBV5-1,TGCGCCAGCAGCTTGGACGGGCGAGGGGGGGAAGAGACCCAGTACTTC,CASSLDGRGGEETQYF
TRBJ2-3,few,TRBD2,TRBV5-1,TGCGCCAGCAGCTTGACTAGCGGCACAGATACGCAGTATTTT,CASSLTSGTDTQYF
TRBJ2-3,few,TRBD2,TRBV7-3,TGTGCCAGCAGTCGTAGGACTAGCGGGAAACTCACAGATACGCAGTATTTT,CASSRRTSGKLTDTQYF
TRBJ1-2,many,.,TRBV11-2,TGTGCCAGCAGCCGAGGGAGCTATGGCTACACCTTC,CASSRGSYGYTF
TRBJ2-2,few,.,TRBV5-1,TGCGCCAGCAGCCCGGAGGGTATCGGGGAGCTGTTTTTT,CASSPEGIGELFF
TRBJ1-5,few,TRBD1,TRBV5-1,TGCGCCAGCAGCTCTGGACAGGGGAATCAGCCCCAGCATTTT,CASSSGQGNQPQHF
TRBJ2-7,.,TRBD1,TRBV15,TGTGCCACCAGATCTTCCAGGGGGCACTACGAGCAGTACTTC,CATRSSRGHYEQYF
TRBJ2-7,.,.,TRBV25-1,TGTGCCAGCAGTGATATGGGCTACGAGCAGTACTTC,CASSDMGYEQYF
TRBJ2-2,.,.,TRBV4-3,TGCGCCAGCAGCCAAGATCCGGGGGTTAGCGGGGAGCTGTTTTTT,CASSQDPGVSGELFF
TRBJ2-2,.,TRBD2,TRBV7-2,TGTGCCAGCAGCTTGGGCGGGGGGAACGCCGGGGAGCTGTTTTTT,CASSLGGGNAGELFF
TRBJ1-2,few,.,TRBV3-1,TGTGCCAGCAGCCCCCGTCGGAGGGACAAATATGGCTACACCTTC,CASSPRRRDKYGYTF
TRBJ2-1,.,TRBD2,TRBV10-3,TGTGCCATCAAGACTAGCGGGATGGATGAGCAGTTCTTC,CAIKTSGMDEQFF
TRBJ2-7,many,TRBD1,TRBV7-6,TGTGCCAGCAGCCGGACAGGGCTTTCCTACGAGCAGTACTTC,CASSRTGLSYEQYF
TRBJ2-5,.,TRBD1,TRBV2,TGTGCCAGCAGGGACAGGGTACAAGAGACCCAGTACTTC,CASRDRVQETQYF
TRBJ2-5,many,TRBD2,TRBV9,TGTGCCAGCAGCGTGGGACTAGCGGGAGTGGAGGAGACCCAGTACTTC,CASSVGLAGVEETQYF
TRBJ2-2,.,TRBD1,TRBV20-1,TGCAGTGCCACCTTGCCCCCGGGACAGGGGGCCGGCGGGGAGCTGTTTTTT,CSATLPPGQGAGGELFF
TRBJ1-1,few,.,TRBV6-1,TGTGCCAGCAGTGAAGCCTGGGACACTGAAGCTTTCTTT,CASSEAWDTEAFF
TRBJ1-3,.,.,TRBV30,TGTGCCTGGAACAGGCGCTCTGGAAACACCATATATTTT,CAWNRRSGNTIYF
TRBJ1-1,many,.,TRBV21-1,TGTGCCAGCAGCAAAGGTACAGAAGCTTTCTTT,CASSKGTEAFF
TRBJ2-1,.,TRBD2,TRBV5-1,TGCGCCAGCAGCGCCCCCGGGACTAGCGGGAGAAATGAGCAGTTCTTC,CASSAPGTSGRNEQFF
TRBJ2-5,.,.,TRBV7-2,TGTGCCAGCACCCAAGAGAGGGGGAAAGAGACCCAGTACTTC,CASTQERGKETQYF
TRBJ2-7,.,TRBD1,TRBV15,TGTGCCACGACCCGGGACAGGGGGGCCTCCTACGAGCAGTACTTC,CATTRDRGASYEQYF
TRBJ2-2,.,.,TRBV7-8,TGTGCCAGCAGCTTACGGGACCGCACAAACACCGGGGAGCTGTTTTTT,CASSLRDRTNTGELFF
TRBJ2-3,.,TRBD2,TRBV20-1,TGCAGTGCTCGTAAGCCCAGCGGGAGGGGCGACACAGATACGCAGTATTTT,CSARKPSGRGDTDTQYF
TRBJ1-1,.,.,TRBV20-1,TGCAGTGCTAGCGATGTCTTGGGGGCTTTCTTT,CSASDVLGAFF
TRBJ2-1,.,TRBD2,TRBV7-2,TGTGCCAGCAGCTTAACTAGCGGGAGCTTTAGAGAGCAGTTCTTC,CASSLTSGSFREQFF
TRBJ1-3,.,.,TRBV11-2,TGTGCCAGCAGCTTATATGCCGGAAACACCATATATTTT,CASSLYAGNTIYF
TRBJ1-2,few,.,TRBV5-1,TGCGCCAGCAGCTTGGAGGGCCTGGGGGAGTTCTCTTATGGCTACACCTTC,CASSLEGLGEFSYGYTF
TRBJ2-5,.,.,TRBV3-1,TGTGCCAGCAACACAGGACACGGGTGGGAGACCCAGTACTTC,CASNTGHGWETQYF
TRBJ2-7,few,.,TRBV7-2,TGTGCCAGCAGCCGACAGGACTCCTACGAGCAGTACTTC,CASSRQDSYEQYF
TRBJ2-1,many,.,TRBV5-1,TGCGCCAGCAGCTTGGCCGGGAGCTCCTACAATGAGCAGTTCTTC,CASSLAGSSYNEQFF
TRBJ2-5,.,TRBD1,TRBV30,TGTGCCATTGACAGGGGGCAGGGAGAGACCCAGTACTTC,CAIDRGQGETQYF
TRBJ2-5,few,TRBD2,TRBV12-3/TRBV12-4,TGTGCCAGCAGTTCAAGGGGACTAGTGGAGACCCAGTACTTC,CASSSRGLVETQYF
TRBJ2-1,many,.,TRBV10-3,TGTGCCATCAGTGAGGGCCTCCAGGTGGATGAGCAGTTCTTC,CAISEGLQVDEQFF
TRBJ2-7,.,.,TRBV9,TGTGCCAGCAGCGTAGATGCAGGGACTGGGGGCGGCGAGCAGTACTTC,CASSVDAGTGGGEQYF
TRBJ1-5,few,.,TRBV27,TGTGCCAGCAGCCCGGACAGTGGGGCCCGTCAGCCCCAGCATTTT,CASSPDSGARQPQHF
TRBJ2-1,once,TRBD2,TRBV7-8,TGTGCCAGCAGCTTAACAGCGGGAGGTGGTGAGCAGTTCTTC,CASSLTAGGGEQFF
TRBJ2-3,few,.,TRBV6-2/TRBV6-3,TGTGCCAGCAGTCCGTCGGCCCCGGTGAACTGGGGTACGCAGTATTTT,CASSPSAPVNWGTQYF
TRBJ2-4,few,.,TRBV21-1,TGTGCCAGCAGCATCCCAAGGGGTTCCAAAAACATTCAGTACTTC,CASSIPRGSKNIQYF
TRBJ1-2,few,.,TRBV20-1,TGCAGTGCTAGAGATTCGGGTTTGTACTATGGCTACACCTTC,CSARDSGLYYGYTF
TRBJ2-1,.,.,TRBV7-9,TGTGCCGCCGAACCGGGACTCGCCTTAAATGAGCAGTTCTTC,CAAEPGLALNEQFF
TRBJ2-2,.,TRBD1,TRBV5-1,TGCGCCAGCAGCTGGGGGGACAGGTCCGCCGGGGAGCTGTTTTTT,CASSWGDRSAGELFF
TRBJ2-3,.,.,TRBV28,TGTGCCAGCAGTTTGTCTGCCGGGGTCCCCGAAGGCTATACGCAGTATTTT,CASSLSAGVPEGYTQYF
TRBJ2-2,many,.,TRBV12-3/TRBV12-4,TGTGCCAGCAGTCGGCTAGCAGGGGGGGCGGCCGGGGAGCTGTTTTTT,CASSRLAGGAAGELFF
TRBJ1-6,many,.,TRBV5-1,TGCGCCAGCAGCCTTAGACAGGTGAATTCACCCCTCCACTTT,CASSLRQVNSPLHF